This T cell receptor beta chain was captured in a study of T cell repertoires in cytomegalovirus infection. Findings and limits, study-wide: Cumulative frequency of public TCR beta families picked out carriers of CMV plus the relevant HLA.

CDR1 and CDR2 (germline): KGHSH, LQKENI. Trimming cost V 3 bases and J 6 bases; bases outside gene matches: 3. This CDR3 has 14 amino acids. TCRdb called the reads again in MiXCR, with one record for every CDR3 protein. The top ten hold roughly a quarter of the sample, which has fewer than 200,000 distinct CDR3 sequences, approximately 14% seen once. This clonotype came up a few times. What it recognizes is unknown. This TCR came from a human donor in good health (CMV status not recorded). Some clones in this sample may be carry-over from other donors' samples. The material sequenced was PBMCs. The chain has TRBV18 and TRBJ2-1; TRBD2 aligns across 9 bases. The DNA of the CDR3 is TGTGCCAGCTCACCTAGCGGGAGATCCAATGAGCAGTTCTTC. Translated: CASSPSGRSNEQFF. The complete variable domain, with remaining parts taken from reference TRBV18 and TRBJ2-1, reads NAGVMQNPRHLVRRRGQEARLRCSPMKGHSHVYWYRQLPEEGLKFMVYLQKENIIDESGMPKERFSAEFPKEGPSILRIQQVVRGDSAAYFCASSPSGRSNEQFFGPGTRLTVL.